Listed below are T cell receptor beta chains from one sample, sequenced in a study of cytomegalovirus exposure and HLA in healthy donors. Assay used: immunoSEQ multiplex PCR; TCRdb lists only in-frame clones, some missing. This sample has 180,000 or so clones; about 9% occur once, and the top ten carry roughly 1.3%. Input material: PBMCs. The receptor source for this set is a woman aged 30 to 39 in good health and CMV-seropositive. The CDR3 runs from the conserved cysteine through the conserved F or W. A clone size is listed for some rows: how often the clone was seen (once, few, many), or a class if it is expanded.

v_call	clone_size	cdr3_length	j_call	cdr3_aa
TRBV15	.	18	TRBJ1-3	CATSRDMGAAPSGNTIYF
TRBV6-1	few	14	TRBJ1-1	CASSERGIRTEAFF
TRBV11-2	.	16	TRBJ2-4	CASSSRSGRAKNIQYF
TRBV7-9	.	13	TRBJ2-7	CASSTGLLYEQYF
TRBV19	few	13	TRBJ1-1	CASNGQMNTEAFF
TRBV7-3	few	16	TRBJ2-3	CASSSGYTGGTDTQYF
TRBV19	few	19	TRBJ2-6	CASISGRGQGFSGANVLTF
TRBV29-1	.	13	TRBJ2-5	CSVEGQNQETQYF
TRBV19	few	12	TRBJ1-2	CASRTGGDGYTF
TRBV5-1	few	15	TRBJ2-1	CASSLAASGYNEQFF
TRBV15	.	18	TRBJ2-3	CATSPPTWAISSTDTQYF
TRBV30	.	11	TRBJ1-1	CASTGGGRAFF
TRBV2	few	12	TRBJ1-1	CASTSPGTEAFF
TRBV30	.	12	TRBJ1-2	CAWRQGYHGYTF
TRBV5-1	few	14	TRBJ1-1	CASSLATSLSEAFF
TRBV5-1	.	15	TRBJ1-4	CASSLTGATNEKLFF
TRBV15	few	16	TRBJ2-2	CATSRDLRQLTGELFF
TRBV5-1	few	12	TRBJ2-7	CASSSSFYEQYF
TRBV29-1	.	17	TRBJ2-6	CSVSDRDSVKGANVLTF
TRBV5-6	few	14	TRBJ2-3	CASSLGPPGDTQYF
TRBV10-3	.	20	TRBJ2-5	CAISDPPGVAGGPSRKTQYF
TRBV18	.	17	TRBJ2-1	CASSPRRGIGSYNEQFF
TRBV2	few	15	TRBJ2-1	CASGGLSGRDNEQFF